The rows below give T cell receptor beta chains drawn from one sample of a study of T-cell reconstitution after alpha-beta-depleted transplantation in children. TCRdb itself ran the PCR reads through MiXCR, one entry per CDR3 protein. This table holds about 440,000 distinct CDR3 sequences, around 46% found once. The sequencing here drew on PBMCs, taken before TCRalphabeta/CD19-depleted stem cell transplant. The receptors come from a girl aged 2 to 10 with aplastic anemia, due to receive a stem cell transplant. Each CDR3 is given with its conserved first and last residue. Each record gives: D gene, J gene, clone size, V gene, CDR3 protein, CDR3 DNA. A D gene is named only where the DNA matches it firmly. Size values are once, few and many counts, or a class for expanded clones, and some rows have none.

>TRBD2|TRBJ2-5|-|TRBV11-2
CASSLRTSGPQETQYF
TGTGCCAGCAGCCTACGGACTAGCGGGCCGCAAGAGACCCAGTACTTC
>-|TRBJ1-1|many|TRBV11-2
CASSLWGNTEAFF
TGTGCCAGCAGCTTATGGGGGAACACTGAAGCTTTCTTT
>-|TRBJ2-4|many|TRBV3-1
CASKGWENIQYF
TGTGCCAGCAAGGGCTGGGAAAACATTCAGTACTTC
>-|TRBJ2-1|-|TRBV4-2
CASSQLLARGGAVDNEQFF
TGTGCCAGCAGCCAACTTCTTGCACGTGGGGGGGCCGTGGACAATGAGCAGTTCTTC
>-|TRBJ1-6|once|TRBV7-9
CASRRTDNSPLHF
TGTGCCAGCAGGAGGACTGATAATTCACCCCTCCACTTT
>TRBD2|TRBJ2-5|-|TRBV27
CASSYSGGRSGETQYF
TGTGCCAGCAGTTACAGCGGGGGGAGGTCTGGGGAGACCCAGTACTTC
>-|TRBJ1-2|-|TRBV15
CATSRGHPDPGYTF
TGTGCCACCAGCAGAGGCCACCCGGACCCAGGCTACACCTTC
>-|TRBJ1-1|-|TRBV6-1
CASALGTEAFF
TGTGCCAGCGCCTTGGGGACTGAAGCTTTCTTT
>TRBD1|TRBJ1-2|-|TRBV20-1
CSARTGGTNGYTF
TGCAGTGCTAGGACAGGGGGCACGAATGGCTACACCTTC
>-|TRBJ2-2|-|TRBV7-2
CASSLVSTANTGELFF
TGTGCCAGCAGCTTAGTGTCGACGGCGAACACCGGGGAGCTGTTTTTT
>-|TRBJ1-1|-|TRBV6-1
CASRGESVLSEAFF
TGTGCCAGTCGGGGGGAATCGGTCCTCTCCGAAGCTTTCTTT
>-|TRBJ2-1|many|TRBV4-1
CASSQGGYNEQFF
TGCGCCAGCAGCCAAGGAGGGTACAATGAGCAGTTCTTC
>-|TRBJ1-5|-|TRBV29-1
CSVGEGFNQPQHF
TGCAGCGTTGGAGAGGGGTTTAATCAGCCCCAGCATTTT
>-|TRBJ2-7|-|TRBV2
CASRKDYSEQYF
TGTGCCAGCAGGAAGGACTACAGCGAGCAGTACTTC
>TRBD1|TRBJ1-3|-|TRBV15
CATSRRTGHSGNTIYF
TGTGCCACCAGCAGACGGACAGGTCACTCTGGAAACACCATATATTTT
>TRBD1|TRBJ2-5|once|TRBV10-2
CASVRQGGETQYF
TGCGCCAGCGTAAGACAGGGTGGAGAGACCCAGTACTTC
>TRBD2|TRBJ2-5|few|TRBV12-3/TRBV12-4
CASSLEAGGPETQYF
TGTGCCAGCAGTTTAGAAGCGGGGGGGCCAGAGACCCAGTACTTC
>-|TRBJ2-7|-|TRBV6-5
CASSPGVGEQYF
TGTGCCAGCAGTCCCGGGGTCGGCGAGCAGTACTTC
>-|TRBJ1-1|-|TRBV2
CASSPQALNTEAFF
TGTGCCAGCAGTCCTCAGGCGCTGAACACTGAAGCTTTCTTT
>TRBD2|TRBJ2-2|few|TRBV9
CASSFRSGSTSNTGELFF
TGTGCCAGCAGCTTCCGTAGCGGGAGTACTTCAAACACCGGGGAGCTGTTTTTT
>-|TRBJ1-1|few|TRBV20-1
CSASGLANTEAFF
TGCAGTGCTTCGGGCCTCGCGAACACTGAAGCTTTCTTT
>-|TRBJ1-4|many|TRBV20-1
CSARGGQTLFF
TGCAGTGCTAGGGGAGGTCAAACACTGTTTTTT
>-|TRBJ2-2|-|TRBV12-3/TRBV12-4
CASRLVVTGELFF
TGTGCCAGCAGACTCGTCGTAACCGGGGAGCTGTTTTTT
>-|TRBJ1-5|-|TRBV7-2
CASSLGGYNQPQHF
TGTGCCAGCAGCTTGGGCGGCTACAATCAGCCCCAGCATTTT
>-|TRBJ2-3|-|TRBV20-1
CSASFPDTQYF
TGCAGTGCTAGTTTCCCAGATACGCAGTATTTT
>-|TRBJ2-7|few|TRBV6-1
CASRDRGPTGEQYF
TGTGCCAGCAGAGATCGGGGGCCGACGGGAGAGCAGTACTTC
>-|TRBJ2-1|-|TRBV11-1
CASISGYNEQFF
TGTGCCAGCATAAGCGGCTACAATGAGCAGTTCTTC
>TRBD1|TRBJ2-7|-|TRBV7-6
CASSDRDRVNEQYF
TGTGCCAGCAGCGACCGGGACAGGGTCAACGAGCAGTACTTC
>-|TRBJ2-3|-|TRBV20-1
CSASRGGPSTDTQYF
TGCAGTGCTAGTAGGGGGGGTCCTAGCACAGATACGCAGTATTTT
>TRBD1|TRBJ1-1|-|TRBV11-2
CASSLQGALATEAFF
TGTGCCAGCAGCTTACAGGGGGCATTGGCCACTGAAGCTTTCTTT
>TRBD2|TRBJ2-7|-|TRBV5-1
CASSSTSAGEQYF
TGCGCCAGCAGCTCGACTAGCGCGGGCGAGCAGTACTTC
>-|TRBJ1-6|many|TRBV2
CASSEISTRGSPLHF
TGTGCCAGCAGTGAAATTTCGACTCGGGGGTCACCCCTCCACTTT
>-|TRBJ2-7|-|TRBV27
CASRDVSSYEQYF
TGTGCCAGCAGGGACGTGAGCTCCTACGAGCAGTACTTC
>TRBD1|TRBJ1-5|few|TRBV6-1
CASIFLGDRGNQPQHF
TGTGCCAGCATCTTTTTAGGGGACAGGGGAAATCAGCCCCAGCATTTT
>-|TRBJ2-1|many|TRBV5-6
CASSFVILSSYNEQFF
TGTGCCAGCAGCTTCGTGATATTGAGCTCCTACAATGAGCAGTTCTTC
>TRBD1|TRBJ2-7|many|TRBV6-5
CAISQDRVEQYF
TGTGCCATCAGCCAAGACAGGGTAGAGCAGTACTTC
>-|TRBJ2-6|many|TRBV2
CASSSDRLSGANVLTF
TGTGCCAGCAGTTCTGACAGGCTCTCTGGGGCCAACGTCCTGACTTTC
>TRBD1|TRBJ2-7|-|TRBV28
CASRASGTGPVEQYF
TGTGCCAGCAGAGCTTCCGGGACAGGGCCCGTGGAGCAGTACTTC
>-|TRBJ1-1|-|TRBV3-1
CASSPLGANTEAFF
TGTGCCAGCAGCCCCCTGGGTGCGAACACTGAAGCTTTCTTT